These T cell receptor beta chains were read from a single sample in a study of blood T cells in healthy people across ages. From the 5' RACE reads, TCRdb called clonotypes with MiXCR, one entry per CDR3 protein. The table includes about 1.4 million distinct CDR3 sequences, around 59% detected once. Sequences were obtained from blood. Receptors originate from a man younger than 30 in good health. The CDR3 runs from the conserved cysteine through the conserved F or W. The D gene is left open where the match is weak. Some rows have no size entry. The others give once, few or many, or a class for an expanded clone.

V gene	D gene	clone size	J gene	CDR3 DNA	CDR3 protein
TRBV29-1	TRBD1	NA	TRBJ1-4	TGCAGCGTTGAAAGGCAGACAGGGACTAATGAAAAACTGTTTTTT	CSVERQTGTNEKLFF
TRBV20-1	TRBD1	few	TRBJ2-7	TGCAGTGTCGAGACAGGGATGGACTACGAGCAGTACTTC	CSVETGMDYEQYF
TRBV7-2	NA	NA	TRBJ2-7	TGTGCCAGCAGCCTAGTACCGATTGCAGGGTACGAGCAGTACTTC	CASSLVPIAGYEQYF
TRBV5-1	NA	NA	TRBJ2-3	TGCGCCAGCAGCTTGGAACAAAGGGGGGCAGATACGCAGTATTTT	CASSLEQRGADTQYF
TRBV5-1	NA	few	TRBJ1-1	TGCGCCAGCAGCCCGTCTATCGGAGGAAGGAACACTGAAGCTTTCTTT	CASSPSIGGRNTEAFF
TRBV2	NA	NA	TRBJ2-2	TGTGCCAGCAGAGCACAGGGCCTCAACACCGGGGAGCTGTTTTTT	CASRAQGLNTGELFF
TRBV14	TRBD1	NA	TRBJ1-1	TGTGCCAGCAGCCCAGAGGGGGCACCTCTGAACACTGAAGCTTTCTTT	CASSPEGAPLNTEAFF
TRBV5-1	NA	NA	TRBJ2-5	TGCGCCAGCAGCTTGGTATCTAAACAAGAGACCCAGTACTTC	CASSLVSKQETQYF
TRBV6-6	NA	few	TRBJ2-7	TGTGCCAGCAGTTACCAAGGACAGCTAAACTACGAGCAGTACTTC	CASSYQGQLNYEQYF
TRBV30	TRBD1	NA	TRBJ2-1	TGTGCCTGGAGCGACCTGGGCGGGACAGGGACGAATGAGCAGTTCTTC	CAWSDLGGTGTNEQFF
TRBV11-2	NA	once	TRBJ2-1	TGTGCCAGCAGCCCACATACTTACAGACTAAGCTCCTACAATGAGCAGTTCTTC	CASSPHTYRLSSYNEQFF
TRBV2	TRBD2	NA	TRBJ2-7	TGTGCCAGCAGTGTGGCTAGCGGTAAATACGAGCAGTACTTC	CASSVASGKYEQYF
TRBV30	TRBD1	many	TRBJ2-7	TGTGCCTGGAGTTCCAGGGGGATATCCTACGAGCAGTACTTC	CAWSSRGISYEQYF
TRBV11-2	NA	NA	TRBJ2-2	TGTGCCAGCAGCCATCCGACAGGATTGGGCGGGGAGCTGTTTTTT	CASSHPTGLGGELFF
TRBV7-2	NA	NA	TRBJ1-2	TGTGCCAGCAGCCCTAAGGGGCAGGACTATGGCTACACCTTC	CASSPKGQDYGYTF
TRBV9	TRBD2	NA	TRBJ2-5	TGTGCCAGCAGCGTAGGTATCGGGACTAGCGGGACTCAAGAGACCCAGTACTTC	CASSVGIGTSGTQETQYF
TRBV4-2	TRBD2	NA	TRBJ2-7	TGTGCCAGCAGCCAAGATCCACCTCGGACTAGCGGCAATTCGTACTACGAGCAGTACTTC	CASSQDPPRTSGNSYYEQYF
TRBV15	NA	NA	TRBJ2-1	TGTGCCACCAGCGGAGACAGTGCGAGCTCCTACAATGAGCAGTTCTTC	CATSGDSASSYNEQFF
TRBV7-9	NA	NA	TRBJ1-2	TGTGCCAGCGGGTTACAGGGAAACTATGGCTACACCTTC	CASGLQGNYGYTF
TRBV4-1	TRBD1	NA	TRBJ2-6	TGCGCCAGCAGCCAACCTGGACAGGGGCGTCCTGGGGCCAACGTCCTGACTTTC	CASSQPGQGRPGANVLTF
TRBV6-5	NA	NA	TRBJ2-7	TGTGCCAGCAGCGACGGGGAGTCCTACGAGCAGTACTTC	CASSDGESYEQYF
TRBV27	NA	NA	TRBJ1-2	TGTGCCAGCAGTCAACTCGCCGGTCAGTCGGGTGGCTACACCTTC	CASSQLAGQSGGYTF
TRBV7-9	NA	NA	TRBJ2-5	TGTGCCAGCAGCTTCCAAGGGACGTACACCAAAGAGACCCAGTACTTC	CASSFQGTYTKETQYF
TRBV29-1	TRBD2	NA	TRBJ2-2	TGCAGCGCCGGGGGGGGAGAAACCACCGGGGAGCTGTTTTTT	CSAGGGETTGELFF
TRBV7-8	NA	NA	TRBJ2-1	TGTGCCAGCACTAGATCGAGTGGGGAGACCCAGTTCTTC	CASTRSSGETQFF
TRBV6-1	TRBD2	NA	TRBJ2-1	TGTGCCAGCAGTGAATGGGGACTAGCGGGAGTCTATGAGCAGTTCTTC	CASSEWGLAGVYEQFF
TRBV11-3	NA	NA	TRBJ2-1	TGTGCCAGCTCGCGAGAGCACTCGATCTACAATGAGCAGTTCTTC	CASSREHSIYNEQFF
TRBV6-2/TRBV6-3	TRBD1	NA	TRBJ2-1	TGTGCCAGCAGTTCGAGAGGGGGCCTTCCTAACAATGAGCAGTTCTTC	CASSSRGGLPNNEQFF
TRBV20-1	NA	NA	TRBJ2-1	TGCAGTGCGTCCCGGGACATCTACGAGGTTCGGTCCTACAATGAGCAGTTCTTC	CSASRDIYEVRSYNEQFF
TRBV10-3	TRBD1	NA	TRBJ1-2	TGTGCCATCACTCCGGGACAGACTAACTATGGCTACACCTTC	CAITPGQTNYGYTF
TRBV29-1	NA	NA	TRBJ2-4	TGCAGCGTTGAAGAGGCAACCAAAAACATTCAGTACTTC	CSVEEATKNIQYF
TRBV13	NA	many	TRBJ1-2	TGTGCCAGCAGCTCCGGGCCCGGGGGCTACACCTTC	CASSSGPGGYTF
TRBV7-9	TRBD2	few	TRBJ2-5	TGTGCCAGCAGTATACTAGCGGGGCAAGAGACCCAGTACTTC	CASSILAGQETQYF
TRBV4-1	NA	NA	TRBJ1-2	TGCGCCAGCAGCCAAGATCTAGGTACAGGAAAGCCCCATGGCTACACCTTC	CASSQDLGTGKPHGYTF
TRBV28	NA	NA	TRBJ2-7	TGTGCCAGCAGTTCCGCGCTCAGCCGCTACGAGCAGTACTTC	CASSSALSRYEQYF
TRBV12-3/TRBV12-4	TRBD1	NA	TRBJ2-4	TGTGCCAGCAGTTTGTTAGGGGTTGCGGAACAGGGGATTCAGTACTTC	CASSLLGVAEQGIQYF
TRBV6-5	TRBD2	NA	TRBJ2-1	TGTGCCAGCAGTTACTGGGAGGGCCCCTACAGTGAGCAGTTCTTC	CASSYWEGPYSEQFF
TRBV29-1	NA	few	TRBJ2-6	TGCAGCGACACCTCGGGCCTCTCTGGGGCCAACGTCCTGACTTTC	CSDTSGLSGANVLTF
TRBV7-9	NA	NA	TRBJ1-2	TGTGCCAGCAGCTTAGAACCGTATGGGGGCTACACCTTC	CASSLEPYGGYTF
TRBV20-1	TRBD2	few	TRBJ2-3	TGCAGTGCTAGAGATATCCTAGCGGGGTACACAGATACGCAGTATTTT	CSARDILAGYTDTQYF
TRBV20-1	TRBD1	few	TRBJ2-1	TGCAGTGCTAGTGACCCACAGGGGGCGCGTTACAATGAGCAGTTCTTC	CSASDPQGARYNEQFF
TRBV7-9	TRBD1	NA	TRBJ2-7	TGTGCCAGTTCTCCGGGACAGGGTCCCGAGCAGTACTTC	CASSPGQGPEQYF
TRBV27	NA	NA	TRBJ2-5	TGTGCCAGCAGTTTGCGATCATCGGAGACCCAGTACTTC	CASSLRSSETQYF
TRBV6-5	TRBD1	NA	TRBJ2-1	TGTGCCAGCCAGGACAGGGGGCATGAGCAGTTCTTC	CASQDRGHEQFF
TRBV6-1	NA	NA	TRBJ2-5	TGTGCCACCGGGAGAGGGGAGCAGTACTTC	CATGRGEQYF
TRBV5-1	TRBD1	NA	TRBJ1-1	TGCGCCAGCAGCTCGGGACAGGTGTTTGAAGCTTTCTTT	CASSSGQVFEAFF
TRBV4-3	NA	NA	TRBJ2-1	TGCGCCAGCAGCGTAGTCCGATATAGTCGATACAATGAGCAGTTCTTC	CASSVVRYSRYNEQFF
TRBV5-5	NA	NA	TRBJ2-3	TGTGCCAGCAGCTCGCACCAGGGGCCAGATACGCAGTATTTT	CASSSHQGPDTQYF
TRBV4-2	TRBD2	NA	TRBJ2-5	TGTGCCAGCAGCCAAGATCAGGCTAGCGGGGGTGAGACCCAGTACTTC	CASSQDQASGGETQYF
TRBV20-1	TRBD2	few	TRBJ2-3	TGCAGTGCTAGAGATCGGTTGTCAGCGGGGGACACGCAGTATTTT	CSARDRLSAGDTQYF
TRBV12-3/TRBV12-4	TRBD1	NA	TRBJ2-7	TGTGCCAGCACCCAAACAGGGGAGAGGAACGAGCAGTACTTC	CASTQTGERNEQYF
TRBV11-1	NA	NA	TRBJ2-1	TGTGCCAGCAGCTTCTCACTGACCTCTTACAATGAGCAGTTCTTC	CASSFSLTSYNEQFF
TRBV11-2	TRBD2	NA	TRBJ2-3	TGTGCCAGCAGCTTAGATCTAGCGGGAGAGAGTGGTGATACGCAGTATTTT	CASSLDLAGESGDTQYF
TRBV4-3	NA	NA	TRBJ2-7	TGCGCCAGCAGCCAAGGGGGTACCTTTCGCGAGCAGTACTTC	CASSQGGTFREQYF
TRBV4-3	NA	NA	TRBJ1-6	TGCGCCAGCAGCCAAGAGGTCGGGGGAAGTTCACCCCTCCACTTT	CASSQEVGGSSPLHF